There are many counts of the clone carrying this TCR beta chain. Its cognate antigen is unknown. This specimen belongs to a study of T cell repertoires in cytomegalovirus infection. The wider study: CMV infection plus the matching HLA type was flagged by public TCR beta signatures.

MiXCR was run by TCRdb on the reads, yielding one entry per CDR3 protein. The sample contains 490,000 or so distinct CDR3 sequences, around 10% of which appear only once. Study outcomes and limitations: Within the response measured ex vivo, HLA-C-restricted CMV-specific TCR beta clonotypes were dominant. Based on cumulative public TCR beta family frequency, carriers of CMV plus the relevant HLA were identified.

The clonotype comes from a human donor in good health (CMV status not recorded). Some clones in this sample may be carry-over from other donors' samples. Material for sequencing was PBMCs.

The CDR3 loop is CASSLGQSYNEQFF. As DNA, the CDR3 is TGCGCCAGCAGCTTGGGGCAGAGCTACAATGAGCAGTTCTTC. The chain employs TRBV5-1 and TRBJ2-1; unclear D gene. CDR3 length: 14 amino acids. The V end was cut by 0 bases, the J end by 3 bases, with 7 bases between. Germline assignment: CDR1 SGHRS and CDR2 YFSETQ.